This T cell receptor beta chain derives from a study of cytomegalovirus exposure and HLA in healthy donors. The PCR used 60 Vbeta and 13 Jbeta primers. This table comes from immunoSEQ multiplex PCR, and its TCRdb copy is limited to in-frame clones, with some not included. The table includes fewer than 200,000 clones, around 88% detected once. Between the trimmed V and J ends, which lost 3 bases and 4 bases, there was a span of 9 bases. CDR1 is SGDLS and CDR2 is YYNGEE in the germline V gene. This CDR3 has 13 amino acids. The clonotype was recovered from a woman aged 25 to 39 in good health and CMV-seronegative. V and J are TRBV9 and TRBJ2-3; perhaps TRBD1 as D (6 bases). Material for sequencing was PBMCs. The CDR3 DNA follows: TGTGCCAGCAGCGGTCCAGGGGCAGATACGCAGTATTTT. Translated: CASSGPGADTQYF.